The 11 T cell receptor beta chains given below trace back to one sample, sequenced in a study of cytomegalovirus exposure and HLA in healthy donors. In the PCR, 60 Vbeta and 13 Jbeta primers were used. Assay used: immunoSEQ multiplex PCR; TCRdb lists only in-frame clones, some missing. The top ten hold around 14% of the sample, which has 75,000 to 100,000 clones, 65% to 75% seen once. The material sequenced was PBMCs. The receptors derive from an older woman in good health and CMV-seropositive.

The chain's CDR3 is CASSLDRGALHF. In DNA form, the CDR3 reads TGTGCCAGTAGCCTGGACAGGGGGGCCCTCCACTTT. The rearrangement uses TRBV19 and TRBJ1-6; 10 bases fit TRBD1. In germline, CDR1 is LNHDA, CDR2 SQIVND (reference sequence). The V segment lost 6 bases and the J segment 14 bases; nucleotides outside the gene matches: 4. CDR3 length: 12 amino acids.

Only a few counts were recorded for this clone. The rearrangement links TRBV5-1 to TRBJ2-3; 9 nucleotides agree with TRBD2. CDR1 SGHRS and CDR2 YFSETQ come from the germline V gene. V trimming: 3 bases; J trimming: 4 bases; junction bases outside the gene matches: 6. The CDR3 totals 15 residues. The CDR3 region is CASSYIAGVADTQYF. Here the CDR3 DNA reads TGCGCCAGCAGCTACATAGCGGGAGTGGCAGATACGCAGTATTTT.

The V and J genes are TRBV11-2 and TRBJ2-2; 8 bases map to TRBD1. The ends lost 2 bases at V and 3 bases at J; junction bases unmatched: 5. The V gene's germline CDR1 is SGHAT and CDR2 FQNNGV. The CDR3 runs to 16 residues. For the CDR3, the DNA is TGTGCCAGCAGCTTACGACAGGGGAGGTACACCGGGGAGCTGTTTTTT. Amino acid sequence: CASSLRQGRYTGELFF.

The chain recombines TRBV7-3 with TRBJ1-2; 10 nucleotides match TRBD1. Germline CDR1 is SGHTA and CDR2 is FQGTGA. This CDR3 is 14 amino acids long. Germline trimming cut 5 bases from V and 3 bases from J; bases unmatched to any gene: 3. As DNA, the CDR3 is TGTGCCAGCAGCCCTGGACAGGGGGACTATGGCTACACCTTC. It specifies CASSPGQGDYGYTF.

The J gene is TRBJ1-4, the V gene TRBV10-3; a weak D match, TRBD1 (6 bases). The germline CDR1 and CDR2 sequences are ENHRY and SYGVKD. The CDR3 consists of 16 residues. Trimming pared 3 bases from V and 5 bases from J, leaving 16 bases between. DNA for the CDR3: TGTGCCATCAGTGACTCGACCGGGACAAGCAATGAAAAACTGTTTTTT. Residues: CAISDSTGTSNEKLFF.

This clone was counted between two and nine times. J is TRBJ1-5 and V is TRBV18; D is undetermined. The germline CDR1 and CDR2 sequences are KGHSH and LQKENI. Trimming pared 4 bases from V and 4 bases from J, leaving 8 bases between. CDR3 length: 13 residues. The CDR3 protein is CASSQEVNQPQHF. CDR3 DNA: TGTGCCAGCTCACAGGAGGTTAATCAGCCCCAGCATTTT.

The J gene is TRBJ1-2, the V gene TRBV7-2; 7 bases map to TRBD1. The CDR3 contains 17 residues. The V gene's germline CDR1 is SGHTA and CDR2 FQGNSA. The V segment lost 4 bases and the J segment 2 bases; nucleotides outside the gene matches: 13. Here the CDR3 DNA reads TGTGCCAGCAGCTGGCGGACAGGCGCGGGGAAAAACTATGGCTACACCTTC. Its protein product is CASSWRTGAGKNYGYTF. Full variable domain (remainder filled in from reference TRBV7-2 and TRBJ1-2): GAGVSQSPSNKVTEKGKDVELRCDPISGHTALYWYRQSLGQGLEFLIYFQGNSAPDKSGLPSDRFSAERTGGSVSTLTIQRTQQEDSAVYLCASSWRTGAGKNYGYTFGSGTRLTVV.

This clone came up a few times. The germline gene is not matched at one end of the junction; a read error may be the cause. This chain connects TRBV7-9 to TRBJ2-1; D is undetermined. Germline V gene sequence: CDR1 SEHNR, CDR2 FQNEAQ (reference sequence). This CDR3 region has 15 residues. In DNA, the CDR3 is TGTGCCAGCAGCTTACTACGCCGACCCCAGGAAGTGCCCATCTTC. Translating it yields CASSLLRRPQEVPIF.

This clone occurred a few times. This chain connects TRBV18 to TRBJ2-3, with a possible D match to TRBD1 (6 bases). V lost 0 bases and J lost 0, with 7 bases in between. The CDR3 is 15 amino acids. Germline V gene data show CDR1 as KGHSH and CDR2 as LQKENI. CDR3 in amino acids: CASSPPGASTDTQYF. CDR3 DNA sequence: TGTGCCAGCTCACCACCGGGGGCCAGCACAGATACGCAGTATTTT. The full variable domain, in which reference TRBV18 and TRBJ2-3 provide the parts outside the CDR3, is NAGVMQNPRHLVRRRGQEARLRCSPMKGHSHVYWYRQLPEEGLKFMVYLQKENIIDESGMPKERFSAEFPKEGPSILRIQQVVRGDSAAYFCASSPPGASTDTQYFGPGTRLTVL.

The chain joins TRBV28 to TRBJ1-5, with 7 bases that match TRBD1. Germline CDR1 reads MDHEN; CDR2 reads SYDVKM. The trim removed 6 bases at V and 3 bases at J, leaving 5 bases unmatched. CDR3 size: 14 residues. CDR3 coding DNA: TGTGCCAGCAGAGGGGACAGTTCCAATCAGCCCCAGCATTTT. Encoded protein: CASRGDSSNQPQHF.

This rearrangement joins TRBV19 to TRBJ2-3, with TRBD2 matching 11 bases. After removal of 4 bases from V and 2 bases from J, the junction contained 2 bases not matched to a gene. Germline assignment: CDR1 LNHDA and CDR2 SQIVND (reference sequence). The length of the CDR3 is 15 residues. The CDR3 is CASSRLAGTTDTQYF. The CDR3 DNA sequence: TGTGCCAGTAGTAGACTAGCGGGGACCACAGATACGCAGTATTTT.